Below are 30 T cell receptor beta chains sequenced from a single sample in a study of spatial heterogeneity in lung cancer. In TCRdb, the 5' RACE reads were re-called with MiXCR into one record per CDR3 protein. The sample has around 10,000 distinct CDR3 sequences, roughly 3.5% seen once. Time point here: sample taken at primary tumor resection. Unsorted tumor, nontumor lung tissue or cryopreserved PBMC supplied the whole RNA. Material: PBMCs, obtained at surgery. These receptors all stem from a female donor with early-stage non-small cell lung cancer.

Ten or more counts support this clonotype. This beta chain is a stray sequence in a library constructed for alpha chains; its clone size is not meaningful. This chain links TRBV9 with TRBJ2-3; tentative D call: TRBD2 (6 bases). The CDR3 totals 15 residues. CDR1 is SGDLS, CDR2 YYNGEE, per germline. V lost 0 bases, J lost 6 bases, and 14 bases lay in between. The CDR3 DNA sequence: TGTGCCAGCAGCGTAGGCGCGGGGCCCTCGGATACGCAGTATTTT. This sequence encodes CASSVGAGPSDTQYF.

In this sample, this clonotype turned up many times. This beta chain appears as a stray read in a library generated for alpha chains; its size is not informative. This chain uses TRBV6-2 or TRBV6-3 with TRBJ1-5; D uncertain. CDR3 size: 14 residues. Per germline, CDR1 MNHEY and CDR2 SVGEGT. V was cut by 2 bases and J by 4 bases, with 9 bases left in between. CDR3 DNA sequence: TGTGCCAGCAGTTACGTGGCAGCTAATCAGCCCCAGCATTTT. It translates to CASSYVAANQPQHF.

With respect to this clonotype: As an off-target read in a library built for alpha chains, this beta chain has a frequency of little significance. The V call is TRBV7-8, the J call TRBJ2-3; either TRBD1 or TRBD2 may fit D (6 bases each). The length of the CDR3 is 17 residues. Trimming cost V 3 bases and J 0 bases, with 16 bases left between them. Germline V CDR1 and CDR2: SGHVS, FQNEAQ. The CDR3 sequence is CASSFQTGAQSTDTQYF. In nucleotides, the CDR3 is TGTGCCAGCAGCTTCCAGACGGGGGCACAAAGCACAGATACGCAGTATTTT.

This clonotype was recorded many times. This beta chain is a stray sequence in a library constructed for alpha chains; its clone size is not meaningful. The genes are TRBV6-1 and TRBJ2-5; a possible D gene is TRBD2 (5 bases). This CDR3 region has 16 residues. The V gene's germline CDR1 is MNHNS and CDR2 SASEGT. The germline V and J ends were trimmed by 0 bases and 5 bases, with 16 bases remaining between them. CDR3 nucleotides: TGTGCCAGCAGTGAAGCGTCCAGCCCTCCGGGGGAGACCCAGTACTTC. As protein: CASSEASSPPGETQYF.

This clonotype was seen at least ten times. Since the library was made to target alpha chains, this beta chain is a stray read and its abundance is not meaningful. The chain's CDR3 is CASSLLGSYQETQYF. CDR3 DNA: TGTGCCAGCAGCTTATTGGGCAGCTATCAAGAGACCCAGTACTTC. The genes are TRBV7-9 and TRBJ2-5, with D unclear. V shed 2 bases and J shed 2 bases, with 12 bases lying between them. Germline CDR1 is SEHNR and CDR2 is FQNEAQ (reference sequence). The CDR3 is 15 amino acids.

This clonotype was seen ten or more times. In a library made to pick up alpha chains, this beta chain is a stray read with a size that means little. The gene calls are TRBV20-1 and TRBJ2-7, with D perhaps TRBD1 (5 bases). The CDR3 is 13 residues long. Germline V gene data show CDR1 as DFQATT and CDR2 as SNEGSKA (reference sequence). V was trimmed by 0 bases and J by 5 bases, leaving 11 bases between them. CDR3 sequence (DNA): TGCAGTGCTAGAGAGAGTTGGACAAACGAGCAGTACTTC. As protein: CSARESWTNEQYF.

The table lists this clonotype with many counts. This beta chain is an unintended read in a library built for alpha chains; its size means little. The chain carries TRBV20-1 and TRBJ1-2; weak D call: TRBD1 (6 bases). CDR1 and CDR2 from the germline V gene are DFQATT and SNEGSKA (reference sequence). With 0 bases removed from V and 7 bases from J, the gap between germline ends came to 18 bases. This CDR3 has 15 amino acids. CDR3: CSARDPGGQVGGYTF. CDR3 nucleotides: TGCAGTGCTAGAGACCCCGGGGGGCAAGTGGGTGGCTACACCTTC.

There are many counts of this clonotype. Since it is a stray read in a library aimed at alpha chains, this beta chain has a size that is not meaningful. This chain uses TRBV4-3 with TRBJ1-2; D possibly corresponds to TRBD1 (6 bases). The CDR3 is 15 residues long. Germline values: CDR1 LGHNA, CDR2 YSLEER. Trimming shortened V by 0 bases and J by 8 bases, and 16 bases separated the two germline ends. The CDR3 here is CASSQELQGRGGYTF. CDR3 in DNA: TGCGCCAGCAGCCAAGAACTGCAGGGGAGAGGCGGCTACACCTTC.

This clonotype has at least ten counts. This beta chain represents an off-target read in a library built for alpha chains; its size is of limited meaning. J is TRBJ2-2 and V is TRBV3-1, with D possibly matching TRBD1 (5 bases). V gave up 7 bases and J gave up 7 bases, with 13 bases separating them. The germline gives CDR1 LGHDT, CDR2 YNNKEL (reference sequence). This CDR3 spans 13 amino acids. CDR3 sequence: CASTLQGIGELFF. The DNA of the CDR3 is TGTGCCAGCACCCTTCAGGGAATCGGGGAGCTGTTTTTT.

This clonotype was picked up many times. Little can be read into the size of this beta chain, an off-target read in a library designed for alpha chains. CDR3 DNA: TGTGCCAGTAGCCCACGGGGACAGAGGGCGGGGGAGCTGTTTTTT. Translating it yields CASSPRGQRAGELFF. This chain links TRBV19 with TRBJ2-2; 7 positions agree with TRBD1. After removal of 6 bases from V and 8 bases from J, the junction contained 12 bases not matched to a gene. Germline V gene sequence: CDR1 LNHDA, CDR2 SQIVND (reference sequence). This CDR3 is 15 amino acids long.

Comments on this clonotype: This beta chain represents an off-target read in a library built for alpha chains; its size is of limited meaning. CDR3 amino acids: CASTPGQGRSNQPQHF. CDR3 in DNA: TGTGCCAGTACTCCGGGACAGGGTAGAAGCAATCAGCCCCAGCATTTT. J is TRBJ1-5 and V is TRBV19; 9 bases match TRBD1. Looked up from germline, CDR1 is LNHDA and CDR2 is SQIVND (reference sequence). The CDR3 contains 16 residues. Trimming at V came to 7 bases and at J to 1 base, leaving 8 bases not matched to a gene. The complete variable domain, with remaining parts taken from reference TRBV19 and TRBJ1-5, reads DGGITQSPKYLFRKEGQNVTLSCEQNLNHDAMYWYRQDPGQGLRLIYYSQIVNDFQKGDIAEGYSVSREKKESFPLTVTSAQKNPTAFYLCASTPGQGRSNQPQHFGDGTRLSIL.

As for this clonotype: Little can be read into the size of this beta chain, an off-target read in a library designed for alpha chains. The chain recombines TRBV6-2 or TRBV6-3 with TRBJ2-2, with TRBD1 matching 8 bases. This CDR3 spans 17 amino acids. V gave up 5 bases and J gave up 6 bases; unmatched junction bases: 14. CDR1 is MNHEY, CDR2 SVGEGT, per germline. This CDR3 reads CASSTRRQGNSAGELFF. CDR3 coding DNA: TGTGCCAGCAGTACTAGACGACAGGGGAATTCGGCCGGGGAGCTGTTTTTT.

This clonotype showed up many times. For a library built for alpha chains, this beta chain is a stray read; little rests on its size. The chain has TRBV29-1 and TRBJ2-7; tentative D call: TRBD2 (6 bases). The CDR3 is made up of 12 amino acids. Germline V lookup: CDR1 SQVTM, CDR2 ANQGSEA. Trimming shortened V by 7 bases and J by 4 bases, and 14 bases separated the two germline ends. The CDR3 DNA reads as TGCAGCGCCCGGACGGGGGAATACGAGCAGTACTTC. It specifies CSARTGEYEQYF.

This clonotype appeared many times. Found in a library prepared for alpha chains, this beta chain is an off-target read, and its abundance has little meaning. The chain joins TRBV28 to TRBJ2-3; D gene unclear. Germline loops: CDR1 MDHEN, CDR2 SYDVKM. V gave up 5 bases and J gave up 7 bases, with 13 bases separating them. The CDR3 has 13 amino acids. The CDR3 sequence is CASSGRGPNTQYF. As DNA, the CDR3 is TGTGCCAGCAGTGGAAGAGGACCCAATACGCAGTATTTT.

This clonotype was counted many times. The library was built for alpha chains, so this beta chain is an off-target read and its size means little. The gene calls are TRBV19 and TRBJ2-2; TRBD2 aligns across 14 bases. Germline-derived CDR1 and CDR2 are LNHDA and SQIVND (reference sequence). J gave up 4 bases and V 1 base, and 5 bases lay outside the gene matches. This CDR3 has 18 amino acids. The CDR3: CASSIVGGLAGVTGELFF. The CDR3 DNA sequence: TGTGCCAGTAGTATAGTCGGGGGACTAGCGGGAGTCACCGGGGAGCTGTTTTTT. Full variable domain (rest looked up from reference TRBV19 and TRBJ2-2): DGGITQSPKYLFRKEGQNVTLSCEQNLNHDAMYWYRQDPGQGLRLIYYSQIVNDFQKGDIAEGYSVSREKKESFPLTVTSAQKNPTAFYLCASSIVGGLAGVTGELFFGEGSRLTVL.

In its sample, this clonotype was seen a few times. This beta chain slipped into a library made for alpha chains as a stray read, so its size is not meaningful. The chain links TRBV20-1 to TRBJ2-1; 7 nucleotides line up with TRBD2. CDR1 DFQATT and CDR2 SNEGSKA come from the germline V gene (reference sequence). This CDR3 has 13 amino acids. V lost 5 bases to trimming and J lost 9 bases; unmatched junction nucleotides: 10. CDR3: CSARGVANGEQFF. For the CDR3, the DNA is TGCAGTGCTCGGGGGGTGGCCAATGGTGAGCAGTTCTTC.

In this sample, this clonotype turned up many times. A library made for alpha chains picked up this beta chain off target, so its size means little. This CDR3 is CSVQTGKAQYF. Written as DNA, the CDR3 is TGCAGCGTTCAGACAGGGAAGGCCCAGTACTTC. The rearrangement uses TRBV29-1 and TRBJ2-5; TRBD1 matches 7 bases. The CDR3 runs 11 residues. The ends lost 5 bases at V and 9 bases at J; junction bases unmatched: 6. The germline gives CDR1 SQVTM, CDR2 ANQGSEA.

This clonotype was counted ten times or more. This beta chain lies outside the target of a library built for alpha chains; its clone size means little. The chain is built from TRBV20-1 and TRBJ2-7, with a possible D match to TRBD1 (5 bases). The V gene's germline CDR1 is DFQATT and CDR2 SNEGSKA (reference sequence). This CDR3 has 11 residues. Between the trimmed V and J ends, which lost 1 base and 4 bases, there was a span of 5 bases. In DNA, the CDR3 is TGCAGTGCTAGAGCAGGGTACGAGCAGTACTTC. Translated: CSARAGYEQYF.

In this sample, this clonotype turned up many times. For a library built for alpha chains, this beta chain is a stray read; little rests on its size. V and J are TRBV5-4 and TRBJ2-7, with 12 bases lining up with TRBD2. CDR3 length: 14 amino acids. V was clipped by 4 bases and J by 5 bases; unmatched bases: 4. Germline lookup yields CDR1 SGHNT and CDR2 YYREEE (reference sequence). This CDR3 is CASSLRTSGDEQYF. DNA for the CDR3: TGTGCCAGCAGCCTACGGACTAGCGGGGACGAGCAGTACTTC.

Many counts were recorded for this clonotype. This beta chain turned up in a library designed for alpha chains; as an off-target read, its abundance says little. The chain is built from TRBV7-2 and TRBJ1-5; TRBD1 matches 10 bases. The CDR3 consists of 16 residues. V trimming: 2 bases; J trimming: 2 bases; junction bases outside the gene matches: 3. The V gene's germline CDR1 is SGHTA and CDR2 FQGNSA. This CDR3 is CASSLRTGGGNQPQHF. The CDR3 region has the DNA TGTGCCAGCAGCTTACGGACAGGGGGGGGCAATCAGCCCCAGCATTTT.

This clonotype was seen many times. Because this beta chain is a stray read in a library intended to capture alpha chains, its abundance should not be given much weight. The CDR3 DNA follows: TGTGCCAGCAGCCCCCCCCGCGGGGGAAATCCTGAAAAACTGTTTTTT. This sequence encodes CASSPPRGGNPEKLFF. This rearrangement joins TRBV6-1 to TRBJ1-4; tentative D call: TRBD1 (5 bases). Germline-derived CDR1 and CDR2 are MNHNS and SASEGT. CDR3 length: 16 amino acids. Trimming took off 6 bases at V and 7 bases at J, with 21 bases between the two ends.

Concerning this clonotype itself: Being off target in a library aimed at alpha chains, this beta chain has a size of little meaning. This rearrangement joins TRBV5-1 to TRBJ2-2, with 7 bases aligning to TRBD2. J gave up 3 bases and V 4 bases, and 6 bases lay outside the gene matches. This CDR3 comprises 15 residues. Germline lookup yields CDR1 SGHRS and CDR2 YFSETQ. The DNA for the CDR3 is TGCGCCAGCAGCCTGACCGGGGGGTACACCGGGGAGCTGTTTTTT. Protein sequence: CASSLTGGYTGELFF.

Many counts were recorded for this clonotype. A library made for alpha chains picked up this beta chain off target, so its size means little. The chain recombines TRBV20-1 with TRBJ1-6; TRBD1 matches 9 bases. The germline CDR1 and CDR2 sequences are DFQATT and SNEGSKA (reference sequence). This CDR3 is 14 amino acids long. Trimming took 5 bases from V and 9 from J; bases not matched to a gene: 8. CDR3 nucleotide sequence: TGCAGTGCTCCTACGACAGGGGGAGCTTCACCCCTCCACTTT. Its protein product is CSAPTTGGASPLHF.

In its sample, this clonotype ranks as medium-sized. Found in a library prepared for alpha chains, this beta chain is an off-target read, and its abundance has little meaning. This chain uses TRBV5-1 with TRBJ1-2; no definite D call. CDR1 SGHRS and CDR2 YFSETQ come from the germline V gene. V lost 3 bases and J 6 bases, leaving 12 bases between the germline ends. The CDR3 runs 13 residues. CDR3 in DNA: TGCGCCAGCAGCTCGTGGGTCTCAAATGGCTACACCTTC. Its protein is CASSSWVSNGYTF.

This clonotype was seen many times. This beta chain came through as a stray read in a library set up for alpha chains, and its size says little. This rearrangement joins TRBV28 to TRBJ1-2; possible D gene TRBD1, 6 bases. The V and J ends lost 4 bases and 3 bases respectively, with 15 bases between them. Looked up from germline, CDR1 is MDHEN and CDR2 is SYDVKM. This CDR3 spans 15 amino acids. The CDR3 sequence: CASSSPGAGYYGYTF. The CDR3 DNA follows: TGTGCCAGCAGTTCCCCAGGGGCCGGCTACTATGGCTACACCTTC.

In this sample, this clonotype turned up many times. Found in a library prepared for alpha chains, this beta chain is an off-target read, and its abundance has little meaning. The chain has TRBV5-1 and TRBJ2-7, with D tentatively TRBD2 (6 bases). Germline CDR1 SGHRS, CDR2 YFSETQ. V was shortened by 4 bases and J by 7 bases, with 15 bases between the two germline ends. This CDR3 comprises 13 residues. The CDR3 loop is CASSGKSGGEQYF. The CDR3 DNA reads TGCGCCAGCAGCGGTAAAAGTGGAGGGGAGCAGTACTTC.

This clonotype was detected ten times or more. Found in a library prepared for alpha chains, this beta chain is an off-target read, and its abundance has little meaning. V usage is TRBV9 and J usage is TRBJ2-5, with 9 bases matching TRBD2. V lost 0 bases and J lost 2; bases outside the gene matches: 11. Germline CDR1 is SGDLS and CDR2 is YYNGEE. CDR3 length equals 18 residues. The CDR3, as DNA: TGTGCCAGCAGCGTAGCGCCAGCGGGAGGTTCCGGGCAAGAGACCCAGTACTTC. Translation gives CASSVAPAGGSGQETQYF.

This clonotype was recorded many times. This beta chain is off target for a library built for alpha chains, so its abundance means little. The chain links TRBV29-1 to TRBJ2-1, with 11 bases that match TRBD2. CDR1 and CDR2 from the germline V gene are SQVTM and ANQGSEA. This CDR3 has 14 residues. After removal of 7 bases from V and 8 bases from J, the junction contained 10 bases not matched to a gene. The CDR3 loop reads CSALPTSGSDEQFF. DNA for the CDR3: TGCAGCGCCCTCCCCACTAGCGGGAGCGATGAGCAGTTCTTC.

This clonotype was observed many times. This beta chain turned up in a library designed for alpha chains; as an off-target read, its abundance says little. The chain carries TRBV5-1 and TRBJ2-1, with a tentative D call TRBD1 (6 bases). Germline CDR1 SGHRS, CDR2 YFSETQ. This CDR3 has 16 residues. V lost 4 bases and J 0 bases, leaving 14 bases between the germline ends. CDR3: CASSPGQPSSYNEQFF. The CDR3 coding sequence is TGCGCCAGCAGCCCCGGACAGCCGAGCTCCTACAATGAGCAGTTCTTC.

This clonotype came up many times. Because the library targeted alpha chains, this beta chain is an off-target read whose size means little. This chain connects TRBV12-3 or TRBV12-4 to TRBJ1-1; no definite D call. The CDR3 length is 14 residues. V lost 3 bases to trimming and J lost 1 base, with 9 bases between them. CDR3 amino acids: CASSLSSTNTEAFF. As DNA, the CDR3 is TGTGCCAGCAGTTTGAGCTCCACGAACACTGAAGCTTTCTTT.